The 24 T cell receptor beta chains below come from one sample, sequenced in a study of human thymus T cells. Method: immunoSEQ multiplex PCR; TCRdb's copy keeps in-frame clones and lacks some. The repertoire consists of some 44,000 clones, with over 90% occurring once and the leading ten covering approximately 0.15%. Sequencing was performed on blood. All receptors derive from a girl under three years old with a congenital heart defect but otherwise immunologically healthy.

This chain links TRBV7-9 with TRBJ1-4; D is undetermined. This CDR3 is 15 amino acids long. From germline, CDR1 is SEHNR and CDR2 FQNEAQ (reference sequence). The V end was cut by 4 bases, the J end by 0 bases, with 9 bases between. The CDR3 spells CASSYTLATNEKLFF. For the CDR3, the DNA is TGTGCCAGCAGCTACACGCTAGCAACTAATGAAAAACTGTTTTTT.

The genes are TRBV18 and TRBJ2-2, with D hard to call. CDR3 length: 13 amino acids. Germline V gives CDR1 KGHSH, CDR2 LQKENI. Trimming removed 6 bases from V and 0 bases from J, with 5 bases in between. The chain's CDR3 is CASSPANTGELFF. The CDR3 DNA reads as TGTGCCAGCTCCCCGGCGAACACCGGGGAGCTGTTTTTT.

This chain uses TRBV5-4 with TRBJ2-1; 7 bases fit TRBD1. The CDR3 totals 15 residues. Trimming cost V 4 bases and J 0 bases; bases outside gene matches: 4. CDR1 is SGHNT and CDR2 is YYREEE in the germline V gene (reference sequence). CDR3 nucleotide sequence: TGTGCCAGCAGCAGAGGACAGGCCTCCTACAATGAGCAGTTCTTC. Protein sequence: CASSRGQASYNEQFF.

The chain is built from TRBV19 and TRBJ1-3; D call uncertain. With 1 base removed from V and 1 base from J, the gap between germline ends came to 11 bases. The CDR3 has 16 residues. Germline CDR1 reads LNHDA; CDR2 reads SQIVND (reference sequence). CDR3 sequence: CASSIGGWFSGNTIYF. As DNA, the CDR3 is TGTGCCAGTAGTATAGGAGGGTGGTTTTCTGGAAACACCATATATTTT. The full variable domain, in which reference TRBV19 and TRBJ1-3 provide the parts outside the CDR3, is DGGITQSPKYLFRKEGQNVTLSCEQNLNHDAMYWYRQDPGQGLRLIYYSQIVNDFQKGDIAEGYSVSREKKESFPLTVTSAQKNPTAFYLCASSIGGWFSGNTIYFGEGSWLTVV.

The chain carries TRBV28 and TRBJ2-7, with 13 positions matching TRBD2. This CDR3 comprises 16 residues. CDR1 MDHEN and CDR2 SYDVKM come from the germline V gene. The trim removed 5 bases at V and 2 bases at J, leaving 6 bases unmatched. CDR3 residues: CASSTRTSGSTYEQYF. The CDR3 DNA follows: TGTGCCAGCAGTACCCGGACTAGCGGGAGCACCTACGAGCAGTACTTC.

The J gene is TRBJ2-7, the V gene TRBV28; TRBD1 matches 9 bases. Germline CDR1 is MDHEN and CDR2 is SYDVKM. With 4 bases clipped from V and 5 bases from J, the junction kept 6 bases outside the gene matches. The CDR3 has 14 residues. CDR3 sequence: CASSSPGTGNEQYF. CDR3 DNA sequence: TGTGCCAGCAGTTCGCCCGGGACAGGGAACGAGCAGTACTTC.

The CDR3 here is CASTTYPTDTQYF. The CDR3 DNA is TGTGCCAGCACCACATACCCCACAGATACGCAGTATTTT. This chain links TRBV5-5 with TRBJ2-3; no firm D call. Per the germline V gene, CDR1 is SGHKS and CDR2 is YYEKEE (reference sequence). This CDR3 spans 13 amino acids. Trimming took off 6 bases at V and 2 bases at J, with 10 bases between the two ends.

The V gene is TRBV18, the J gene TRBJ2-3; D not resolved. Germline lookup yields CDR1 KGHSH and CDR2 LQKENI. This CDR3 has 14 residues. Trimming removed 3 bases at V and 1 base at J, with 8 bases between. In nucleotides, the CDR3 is TGTGCCAGCTCACCCTTGGACCGCACAGATACGCAGTATTTT. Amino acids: CASSPLDRTDTQYF. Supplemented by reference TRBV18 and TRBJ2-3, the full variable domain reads NAGVMQNPRHLVRRRGQEARLRCSPMKGHSHVYWYRQLPEEGLKFMVYLQKENIIDESGMPKERFSAEFPKEGPSILRIQQVVRGDSAAYFCASSPLDRTDTQYFGPGTRLTVL.

The chain's CDR3 is CASSLGLTDYEQYF. CDR3 in DNA: TGTGCCAGCAGCTTAGGTCTAACGGACTACGAGCAGTACTTC. The V call is TRBV7-9, the J call TRBJ2-7, with D unclear. V was cut by 1 base and J by 3 bases, with 10 bases left in between. The CDR3 is 14 amino acids. From germline, CDR1 is SEHNR and CDR2 FQNEAQ (reference sequence).

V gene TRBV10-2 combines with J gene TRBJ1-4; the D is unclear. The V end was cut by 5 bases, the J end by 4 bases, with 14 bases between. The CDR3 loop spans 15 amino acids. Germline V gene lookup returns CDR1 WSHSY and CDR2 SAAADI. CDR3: CASSLRWHVNEKLFF. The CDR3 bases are TGCGCCAGCAGTCTTAGGTGGCACGTTAATGAAAAACTGTTTTTT.

CDR3 protein: CSARLGAPYEQYF. Written as DNA, the CDR3 is TGCAGCGCTCGACTAGGGGCCCCCTACGAGCAGTACTTC. The rearrangement links TRBV29-1 to TRBJ2-7; D may be TRBD2 (6 bases). V was pared by 7 bases and J by 2 bases, with 15 bases between. The germline V gene encodes CDR1 SQVTM and CDR2 ANQGSEA. The CDR3 extends over 13 amino acids.

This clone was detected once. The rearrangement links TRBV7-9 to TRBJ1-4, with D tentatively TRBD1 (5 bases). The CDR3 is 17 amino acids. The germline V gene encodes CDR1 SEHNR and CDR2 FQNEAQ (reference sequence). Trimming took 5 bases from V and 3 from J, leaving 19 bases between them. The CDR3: CASSRPGGGSANEKLFF. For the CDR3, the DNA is TGTGCCAGCAGCCGCCCCGGGGGGGGAAGCGCTAATGAAAAACTGTTTTTT.

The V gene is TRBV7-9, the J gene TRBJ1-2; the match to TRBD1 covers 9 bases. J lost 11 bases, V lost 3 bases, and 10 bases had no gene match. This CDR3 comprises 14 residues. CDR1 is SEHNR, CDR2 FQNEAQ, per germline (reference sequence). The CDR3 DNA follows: TGTGCCAGCAGCTTTCAGGGACAGGGTGAGGGTTACACCTTC. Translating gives CASSFQGQGEGYTF.

The CDR3 loop is CSADTGELFF. The CDR3 DNA reads as TGCAGTGCTGACACCGGGGAGCTGTTTTTT. This sequence joins TRBV20-1 and TRBJ2-2; D gene ambiguous. V dropped 5 bases and J dropped 3 bases, with 1 base sitting between them. The CDR3 consists of 10 residues. CDR1 is DFQATT and CDR2 is SNEGSKA in the germline V gene (reference sequence).

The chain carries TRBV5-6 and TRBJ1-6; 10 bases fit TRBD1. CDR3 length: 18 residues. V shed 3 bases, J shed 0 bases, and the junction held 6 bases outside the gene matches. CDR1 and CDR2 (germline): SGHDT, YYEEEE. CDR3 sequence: CASSSWDRGSSYNSPLHF. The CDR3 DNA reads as TGTGCCAGCAGCTCGTGGGACAGGGGAAGCTCCTATAATTCACCCCTCCACTTT.

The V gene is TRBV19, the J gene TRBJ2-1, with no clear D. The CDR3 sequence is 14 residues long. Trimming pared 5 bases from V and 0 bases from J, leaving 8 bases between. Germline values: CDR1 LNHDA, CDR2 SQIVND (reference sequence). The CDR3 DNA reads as TGTGCCAGTAGTTCCCTTCTCTCCTACAATGAGCAGTTCTTC. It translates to CASSSLLSYNEQFF. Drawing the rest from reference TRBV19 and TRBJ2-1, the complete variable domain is DGGITQSPKYLFRKEGQNVTLSCEQNLNHDAMYWYRQDPGQGLRLIYYSQIVNDFQKGDIAEGYSVSREKKESFPLTVTSAQKNPTAFYLCASSSLLSYNEQFFGPGTRLTVL.

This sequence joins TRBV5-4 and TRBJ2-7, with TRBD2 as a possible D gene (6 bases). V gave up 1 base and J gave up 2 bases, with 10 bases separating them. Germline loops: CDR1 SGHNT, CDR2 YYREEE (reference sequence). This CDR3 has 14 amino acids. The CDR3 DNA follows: TGTGCCAGCAGCTTGAGGGAGGTTCCCTACGAGCAGTACTTC. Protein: CASSLREVPYEQYF.

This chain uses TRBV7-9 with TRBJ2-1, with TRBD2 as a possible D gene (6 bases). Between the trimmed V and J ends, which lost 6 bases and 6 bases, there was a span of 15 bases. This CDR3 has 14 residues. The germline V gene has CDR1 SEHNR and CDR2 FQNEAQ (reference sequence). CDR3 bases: TGTGCCAGCAGTCACGGCGGGACTCTCAATGAGCAGTTCTTC. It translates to CASSHGGTLNEQFF.

The CDR3 spells CASTLSQGFSGNTIYF. CDR3 DNA: TGTGCCAGCACCCTCTCACAGGGCTTCTCTGGAAACACCATATATTTT. The chain carries TRBV9 and TRBJ1-3, with D maybe TRBD1 (6 bases). The V gene lost 6 bases and the J gene lost 0 bases, with 16 bases spanning the gap. The germline gives CDR1 SGDLS, CDR2 YYNGEE. The CDR3 sequence is 16 residues long.

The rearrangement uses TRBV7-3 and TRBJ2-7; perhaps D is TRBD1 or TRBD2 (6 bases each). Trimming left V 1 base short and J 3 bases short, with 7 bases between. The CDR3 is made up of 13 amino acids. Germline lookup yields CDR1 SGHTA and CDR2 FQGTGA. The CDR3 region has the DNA TGTGCCAGCAGCTTAAAGGGGGGCTACGAGCAGTACTTC. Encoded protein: CASSLKGGYEQYF.

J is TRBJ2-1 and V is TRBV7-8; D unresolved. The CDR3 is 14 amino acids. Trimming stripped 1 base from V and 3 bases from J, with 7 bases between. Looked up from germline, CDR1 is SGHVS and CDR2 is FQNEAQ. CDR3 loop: CASSLVGSYNEQFF. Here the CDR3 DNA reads TGTGCCAGCAGCTTAGTTGGCAGCTACAATGAGCAGTTCTTC.

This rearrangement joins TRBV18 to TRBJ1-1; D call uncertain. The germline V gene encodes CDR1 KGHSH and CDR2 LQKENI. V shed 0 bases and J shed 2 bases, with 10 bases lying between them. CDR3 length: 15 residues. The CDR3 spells CASSPPRPGNTEAFF. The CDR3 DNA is TGTGCCAGCTCACCACCGAGACCAGGAAACACTGAAGCTTTCTTT.

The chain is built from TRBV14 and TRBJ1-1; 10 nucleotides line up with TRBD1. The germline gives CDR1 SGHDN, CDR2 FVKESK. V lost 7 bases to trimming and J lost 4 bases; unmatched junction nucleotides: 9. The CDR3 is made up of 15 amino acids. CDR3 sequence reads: CASTPARTGGTEAFF. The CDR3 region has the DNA TGTGCCAGCACCCCGGCCCGGACAGGGGGCACTGAAGCTTTCTTT.

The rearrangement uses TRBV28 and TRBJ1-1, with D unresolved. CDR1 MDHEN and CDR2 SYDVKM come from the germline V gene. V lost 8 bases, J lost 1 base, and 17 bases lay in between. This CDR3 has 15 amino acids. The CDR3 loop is CASPSPGAKNTEAFF. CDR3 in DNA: TGTGCCAGCCCCTCCCCCGGAGCTAAGAACACTGAAGCTTTCTTT.